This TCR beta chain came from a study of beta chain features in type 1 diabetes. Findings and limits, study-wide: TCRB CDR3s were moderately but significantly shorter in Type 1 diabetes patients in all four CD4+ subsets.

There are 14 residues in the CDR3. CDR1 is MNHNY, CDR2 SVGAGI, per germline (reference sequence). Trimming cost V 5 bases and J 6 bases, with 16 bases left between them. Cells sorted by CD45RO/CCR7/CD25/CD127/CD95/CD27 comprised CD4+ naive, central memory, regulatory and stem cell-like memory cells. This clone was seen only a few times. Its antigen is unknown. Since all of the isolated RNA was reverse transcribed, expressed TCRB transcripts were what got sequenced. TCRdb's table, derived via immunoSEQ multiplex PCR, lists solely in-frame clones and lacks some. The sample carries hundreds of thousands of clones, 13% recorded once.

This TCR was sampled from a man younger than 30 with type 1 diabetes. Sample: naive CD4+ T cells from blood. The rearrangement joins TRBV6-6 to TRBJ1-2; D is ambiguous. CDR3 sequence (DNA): TGTGCCAGCAGTCTATCAGAGGGCCCCCATGGCTACACCTTC. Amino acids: CASSLSEGPHGYTF.